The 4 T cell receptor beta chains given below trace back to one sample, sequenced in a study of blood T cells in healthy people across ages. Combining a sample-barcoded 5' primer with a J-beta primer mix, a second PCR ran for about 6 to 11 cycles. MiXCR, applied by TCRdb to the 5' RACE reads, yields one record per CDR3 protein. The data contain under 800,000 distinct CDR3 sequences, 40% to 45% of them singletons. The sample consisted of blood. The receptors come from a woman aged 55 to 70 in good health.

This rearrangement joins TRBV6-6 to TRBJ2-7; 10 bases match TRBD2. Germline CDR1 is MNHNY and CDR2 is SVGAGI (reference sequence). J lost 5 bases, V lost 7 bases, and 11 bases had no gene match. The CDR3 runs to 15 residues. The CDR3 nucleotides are TGTGCCAGCACCAGAACTAGCGGGGCGCTCCACGAGCAGTACTTC. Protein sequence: CASTRTSGALHEQYF.

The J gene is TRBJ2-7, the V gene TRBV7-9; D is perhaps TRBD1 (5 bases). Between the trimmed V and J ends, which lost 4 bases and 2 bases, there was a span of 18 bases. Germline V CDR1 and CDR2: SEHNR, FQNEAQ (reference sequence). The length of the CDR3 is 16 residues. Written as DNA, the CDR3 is TGTGCCAGCAGCTCCGAGGTTTCAGGGCCTACCTACGAGCAGTACTTC. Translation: CASSSEVSGPTYEQYF.

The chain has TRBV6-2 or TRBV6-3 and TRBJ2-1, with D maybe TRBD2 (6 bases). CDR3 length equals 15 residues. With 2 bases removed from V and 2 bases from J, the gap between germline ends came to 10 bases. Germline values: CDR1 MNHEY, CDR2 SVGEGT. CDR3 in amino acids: CASSYDAGPYNEQFF. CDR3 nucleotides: TGTGCCAGCAGTTACGACGCGGGACCCTACAATGAGCAGTTCTTC.

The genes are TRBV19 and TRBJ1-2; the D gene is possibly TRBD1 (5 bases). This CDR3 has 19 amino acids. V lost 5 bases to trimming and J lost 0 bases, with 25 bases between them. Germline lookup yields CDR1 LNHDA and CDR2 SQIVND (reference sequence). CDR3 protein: CASSSAGWDRLPSNYGYTF. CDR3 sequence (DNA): TGTGCCAGTAGTTCCGCTGGGTGGGACCGGCTCCCTTCTAACTATGGCTACACCTTC.